The 18 T cell receptor beta chains presented below share a single source sample, sequenced in a study of monozygotic twins with inflammatory bowel disease. TCRdb re-called the 5' RACE reads and gives one entry per CDR3 protein, without DNA. This sample's table has 150,000 to 200,000 distinct CDR3 sequences. Material for sequencing was blood. These receptors were obtained from a human donor with ulcerative colitis or Crohn's disease, or a healthy co-twin of an affected twin (not recorded which).

This sequence joins TRBV19 and TRBJ1-2; TCRdb lists TRBD1, though no DNA is available to test this call. Germline CDR1 is LNHDA and CDR2 is SQIVND (reference sequence). This CDR3 spans 16 amino acids. The CDR3 protein is CASSPGRHPINYGYTF.

The rearrangement links TRBV7-2 to TRBJ2-7; TCRdb gives TRBD1 as the D gene, but with no DNA this cannot be confirmed. Germline values: CDR1 SGHTA, CDR2 FQGNSA. This CDR3 has 15 residues. The CDR3: CASSLGRAMYDEQYF.

This rearrangement joins TRBV7-2 to TRBJ2-2; TCRdb proposes TRBD2, but this gene call is untestable without DNA. In germline, CDR1 is SGHTA, CDR2 FQGNSA. The CDR3 spans 15 residues. CDR3 sequence reads: CASSLTSGRAGELFF.

The chain joins TRBV12-3 or TRBV12-4 to TRBJ1-2; TCRdb's D gene call, TRBD1, goes unchecked for lack of DNA. This CDR3 is built from 14 residues. CDR3 protein: CASSLGQGRYGYTF.

The chain joins TRBV7-2 to TRBJ1-4; without DNA, the TCRdb call of TRBD1 cannot be checked. The CDR3 spans 16 residues. The germline CDR1 and CDR2 sequences are SGHTA and FQGNSA. CDR3 region: CASSPDTEGVREKLFF.

This chain connects TRBV15 to TRBJ1-2; no DNA is available, so the TRBD1 call from TCRdb remains unchecked. CDR3 length: 15 residues. The germline gives CDR1 LNHNV, CDR2 YYDKDF (reference sequence). The CDR3 is CATSLDWGQDEGYTF.

The chain couples TRBV5-1 to TRBJ2-1; the TCRdb D gene call, TRBD1, has no DNA to confirm it. CDR1 and CDR2 (germline): SGHRS, YFSETQ. This CDR3 spans 16 amino acids. This CDR3 reads CASSYRDRSSYNEQFF.

The rearrangement uses TRBV20-1 and TRBJ1-5; the D call of TRBD1 rests on TCRdb alone, since no DNA is present to check it. This CDR3 is 18 amino acids long. Germline V lookup: CDR1 DFQATT, CDR2 SNEGSKA (reference sequence). The CDR3 sequence: CSPINREKTGGNDQPQHF.

V and J are TRBV5-4 and TRBJ2-1; TCRdb picks TRBD2, but there is no DNA to check that call. Germline-derived CDR1 and CDR2 are SGHNT and YYREEE (reference sequence). This CDR3 is 15 amino acids long. Here the CDR3 reads CASSRDLAGYNEQFF.

CDR3 sequence reads: CASIISGTGNEKLFF. The gene calls are TRBV7-9 and TRBJ1-4; checking the TCRdb D call of TRBD1 is not possible without DNA. The CDR3 sequence is 15 residues long. The germline V gene encodes CDR1 SEHNR and CDR2 FQNEAQ (reference sequence).

The gene calls are TRBV5-5 and TRBJ2-2; TCRdb picks TRBD1, but there is no DNA to check that call. The CDR3 contains 17 residues. Germline V gives CDR1 SGHKS, CDR2 YYEKEE (reference sequence). This chain's CDR3 is CASSLSTGGGDTGELFF.

The chain carries TRBV7-9 and TRBJ2-5; TCRdb selects TRBD1, and the lack of DNA leaves this call unchecked. The length of the CDR3 is 15 residues. Germline loops: CDR1 SEHNR, CDR2 FQNEAQ (reference sequence). The CDR3 loop is CASSSRTGVVETQYF.

The V call is TRBV11-2, the J call TRBJ2-1. Germline V gives CDR1 SGHAT, CDR2 FQNNGV. The CDR3 is made up of 16 amino acids. The CDR3 is CASSLVPDTDYNEQFF. Supplemented by reference TRBV11-2 and TRBJ2-1, the full variable domain reads EAGVAQSPRYKIIEKRQSVAFWCNPISGHATLYWYQQILGQGPKLLIQFQNNGVVDDSQLPKDRFSAERLKGVDSTLKIQPAKLEDSAVYLCASSLVPDTDYNEQFFGPGTRLTVL.

The V and J genes are TRBV7-2 and TRBJ2-1. Looked up from germline, CDR1 is SGHTA and CDR2 is FQGNSA. The length of the CDR3 is 14 residues. CDR3 region: CASSLAGFNNEQFF.

J is TRBJ2-2 and V is TRBV27. The CDR3 extends over 12 amino acids. Germline V gene data show CDR1 as MNHEY and CDR2 as SMNVEV (reference sequence). The CDR3 sequence is CASSRKDGELFF.

This chain connects TRBV12-3 or TRBV12-4 to TRBJ2-7; TCRdb proposes TRBD2, but this gene call is untestable without DNA. The CDR3 runs to 11 residues. This CDR3 is CASSASGSMNF.

This sequence joins TRBV10-3 and TRBJ2-2; absent DNA, TCRdb's TRBD1 call cannot be checked. CDR1 ENHRY and CDR2 SYGVKD come from the germline V gene. The CDR3 consists of 15 residues. CDR3 protein: CAIGDRGAYTGELFF.

The rearrangement uses TRBV24-1 and TRBJ2-2. In germline, CDR1 is KGHDR, CDR2 SFDVKD. The CDR3 is 15 amino acids. Here the CDR3 reads CATSERAMNTGELFF.